Following are 31 T cell receptor beta chains from one sample sequenced in a study of T cells in Graves' hyperthyroidism and ophthalmopathy. Amplification targeted TCR beta CDR3 regions from RNA transcripts. Carried out on the TCR CDR3, a first-round RT-PCR used the HTBI primer set. TCRdb re-analysed the multiplex PCR reads in MiXCR, keeping a single row per CDR3 protein. The sample includes approximately 510,000 distinct CDR3 sequences, around 50% seen only once; the top ten take about two fifths. Specimen: peripheral blood or thyroid tissue (not recorded which). The receptors originated from an adult woman with Graves' disease, either hyperthyroidism or ophthalmopathy (not recorded which).

This clonotype has more than one count but fewer than ten. This chain connects TRBV3-1 to TRBJ1-1; no reliable D call. V lost 0 bases, J lost 4 bases, and 9 bases lay in between. Germline assignment: CDR1 LGHDT and CDR2 YNNKEL (reference sequence). CDR3 length equals 14 residues. The CDR3 DNA sequence: TGTGCCAGCAGCCAAGAAGGCTGGGTCACTGAAGCTTTCTTT. This translates into CASSQEGWVTEAFF.

The chain couples TRBV29-1 to TRBJ1-2, with a tentative D call TRBD1 (5 bases). Deletions cut 1 base from V and 8 bases from J, with 20 bases between. The CDR3 sequence is 15 residues long. Germline V gene data show CDR1 as SQVTM and CDR2 as ANQGSEA. CDR3 sequence: CSVEVQSGSGRGYTF. The CDR3 DNA sequence: TGCAGCGTTGAAGTTCAGTCAGGGTCGGGTCGGGGCTACACCTTC.

V usage is TRBV29-1 and J usage is TRBJ2-7; 8 bases fit TRBD1. Germline lookup yields CDR1 SQVTM and CDR2 ANQGSEA. With 7 bases clipped from V and 1 base from J, the junction kept 3 bases outside the gene matches. The length of the CDR3 is 12 residues. This CDR3 reads CSGRDRSYEQYF. In DNA, the CDR3 is TGCAGCGGGCGGGACAGGTCCTACGAGCAGTACTTC.

In its sample, this clonotype was seen a few times. This chain connects TRBV29-1 to TRBJ1-2, with unresolved D. The CDR3 contains 14 residues. The V and J ends lost 5 bases and 1 base respectively, with 14 bases between them. Germline loops: CDR1 SQVTM, CDR2 ANQGSEA. Here the CDR3 reads CSVWGEGLNYGYTF. Written as DNA, the CDR3 is TGCAGCGTTTGGGGAGAGGGCCTTAACTATGGCTACACCTTC.

V gene TRBV2 combines with J gene TRBJ2-6, with D possibly TRBD1 on 6 matching bases. Germline lookup yields CDR1 SNHLY and CDR2 FYNNEI. Trimming removed 8 bases at V and 9 bases at J, with 11 bases between. There are 12 residues in the CDR3. Here the CDR3 reads CASWDTNNVLTF. The DNA for the CDR3 is TGTGCCAGCTGGGACACAAACAACGTCCTGACTTTC.

The table lists this clonotype with many counts. J is TRBJ1-2 and V is TRBV6-5; no clear D gene. The CDR3 covers 15 residues. V was cut by 0 bases and J by 3 bases, with 11 bases left in between. CDR1 MNHEY and CDR2 SVGAGI come from the germline V gene. The DNA for the CDR3 is TGTGCCAGCAGTTACTCTGGGAATACCGACTATGGCTACACCTTC. It encodes CASSYSGNTDYGYTF.

The V gene is TRBV13, the J gene TRBJ1-4, with 8 bases matching TRBD1. The CDR3 runs 14 residues. After removal of 5 bases from V and 8 bases from J, the junction contained 7 bases not matched to a gene. From germline, CDR1 is PRHDT and CDR2 FYEKMQ (reference sequence). CDR3 sequence: CASSPGTGSEKLFF. The CDR3 DNA is TGTGCCAGCAGCCCGGGGACAGGCAGCGAAAAACTGTTTTTT.

Many counts were recorded for this clonotype. The chain joins TRBV12-3 or TRBV12-4 to TRBJ2-7; a weak D match, TRBD2 (6 bases). This CDR3 region has 17 residues. V lost 0 bases and J lost 3, with 18 bases in between. The CDR3 DNA sequence: TGTGCCAGCAGTTTAGCGCCAGGCTGGGGGGAAAGCTACGAGCAGTACTTC. It encodes CASSLAPGWGESYEQYF.

This chain links TRBV29-1 with TRBJ1-4; a weak D match, TRBD1 (5 bases). V was trimmed by 8 bases and J by 3 bases, leaving 13 bases between them. The germline V gene encodes CDR1 SQVTM and CDR2 ANQGSEA. The CDR3 totals 13 residues. The CDR3 nucleotides read TGCAGCTGGCGGGGGTACCCTAATGAAAAACTGTTTTTT. Protein: CSWRGYPNEKLFF.

The DNA for the CDR3 is TGCAGCGTTGAAGATCCCCCAGGGGCCGAGGGGCGAAAGATCTATGGCTACACCTTC. Amino acids: CSVEDPPGAEGRKIYGYTF. This chain connects TRBV29-1 to TRBJ1-2, with a weak D call TRBD1 (6 bases). CDR3 length equals 19 residues. With 0 bases removed from V and 4 bases from J, the gap between germline ends came to 27 bases. Germline-derived CDR1 and CDR2 are SQVTM and ANQGSEA.

The chain uses TRBV11-1 and TRBJ2-5; D unresolved. The V end was cut by 2 bases, the J end by 7 bases, with 23 bases between. Germline CDR1 is SGHAT and CDR2 is FQDESV (reference sequence). The CDR3 runs 17 residues. CDR3 coding DNA: TGTGCCAGCAGCTTACGAAATGTGGCTAGTCGCTATGGGACCCAGTACTTC. Translation: CASSLRNVASRYGTQYF.

V usage is TRBV10-3 and J usage is TRBJ1-1; 7 bases match TRBD1. V was clipped by 5 bases and J by 1 base; unmatched bases: 4. Germline lookup yields CDR1 ENHRY and CDR2 SYGVKD. The CDR3 loop spans 14 amino acids. The CDR3 region has the DNA TGTGCCATCAGTCCGAGACAGGGGAACACTGAAGCTTTCTTT. Protein: CAISPRQGNTEAFF.

This clonotype was found many times. The chain recombines TRBV11-2 with TRBJ2-2; unclear D gene. Trimming pared 2 bases from V and 7 bases from J, leaving 5 bases between. CDR3 length: 12 residues. Germline lookup yields CDR1 SGHAT and CDR2 FQNNGV. The CDR3 is CASSLRIGELFF. CDR3 DNA: TGTGCCAGCAGCTTACGGATCGGGGAGCTGTTTTTT.

In nucleotides, the CDR3 is TGTGCCATCAGTGAGTCGACAAGCACTGAAGCTTTCTTT. The encoded protein is CAISESTSTEAFF. The V and J genes are TRBV10-3 and TRBJ1-1; the D is unclear. The germline gives CDR1 ENHRY, CDR2 SYGVKD. V was clipped by 0 bases and J by 4 bases, with 6 bases between them. The length of the CDR3 is 13 residues.

There are many counts of this clonotype. The CDR3 DNA follows: TGTGCCAGCAGCTTAGGTTCACGGACTGTTAATCAGCCCCAGCATTTT. Translated, it gives CASSLGSRTVNQPQHF. J is TRBJ1-5 and V is TRBV7-2; D gene uncertain. Germline V lookup: CDR1 SGHTA, CDR2 FQGNSA. The ends were cut back, 1 base at V and 4 bases at J, with 14 bases in the middle. CDR3 size: 16 residues.

This clonotype was counted between two and nine times. The chain recombines TRBV4-1 with TRBJ2-2; 11 nucleotides line up with TRBD2. Germline V CDR1 and CDR2: MGHRA, YSYEKL. CDR3 length: 17 residues. J was trimmed by 1 base and V by 4 bases; bases with no gene match: 5. The DNA for the CDR3 is TGCGCCAGCAGCCTCTGGGGGACTAGCGGGAACACCGGGGAGCTGTTTTTT. Residues: CASSLWGTSGNTGELFF.

The chain joins TRBV20-1 to TRBJ1-4, with D perhaps TRBD1 (5 bases). This CDR3 has 13 amino acids. V lost 5 bases to trimming and J lost 4 bases, with 11 bases between them. Germline V gene data show CDR1 as DFQATT and CDR2 as SNEGSKA (reference sequence). The CDR3 DNA sequence: TGCAGTGCTTGGGACCGACGTAATGAAAAACTGTTTTTT. Translating it yields CSAWDRRNEKLFF.

Many counts were recorded for this clonotype. The gene calls are TRBV7-9 and TRBJ1-2; no clear D. The CDR3 contains 15 residues. V dropped 1 base and J dropped 2 bases, with 11 bases sitting between them. CDR1 SEHNR and CDR2 FQNEAQ come from the germline V gene (reference sequence). The CDR3: CASSLGGGINYGYTF. The CDR3 DNA sequence: TGTGCCAGCAGCTTAGGTGGAGGGATAAACTATGGCTACACCTTC.

V gene TRBV29-1 combines with J gene TRBJ2-7, with 8 bases lining up with TRBD1. This CDR3 is 12 amino acids long. V lost 7 bases to trimming and J lost 5 bases; unmatched junction nucleotides: 7. The germline CDR1 and CDR2 sequences are SQVTM and ANQGSEA. CDR3 amino acids: CSGQGAVDEQYF. CDR3 sequence (DNA): TGCAGCGGGCAGGGGGCGGTCGACGAGCAGTACTTC.

The chain uses TRBV29-1 and TRBJ2-7; D is undetermined. V was cut by 7 bases and J by 0 bases, with 10 bases left in between. The CDR3 is made up of 12 amino acids. The germline V gene encodes CDR1 SQVTM and CDR2 ANQGSEA. The CDR3 sequence: CSALSHSYEQYF. CDR3 nucleotide sequence: TGCAGCGCCCTAAGCCACTCCTACGAGCAGTACTTC.

This clonotype was picked up many times. The chain links TRBV11-2 to TRBJ2-7; D is unresolved. The germline V and J ends were trimmed by 5 bases and 4 bases, with 9 bases remaining between them. The CDR3 totals 12 residues. Germline CDR1 SGHAT, CDR2 FQNNGV. The CDR3 bases are TGTGCCAGCAGCGCTCCGGGTTACGAGCAGTACTTC. Translated: CASSAPGYEQYF.

This clonotype has a count of ten or more. The chain carries TRBV5-1 and TRBJ1-1; the match to TRBD1 covers 7 bases. This CDR3 comprises 15 residues. With V trimmed by 4 bases and J by 7 bases, 13 bases remained unmatched. Germline lookup yields CDR1 SGHRS and CDR2 YFSETQ. In nucleotides, the CDR3 is TGCGCCAGCAGCCGAGAACCTGGGACAGATATTGAAGCTTTCTTT. It yields the protein CASSREPGTDIEAFF.

The chain carries TRBV29-1 and TRBJ2-7; D unresolved. There are 13 residues in the CDR3. V shed 3 bases and J shed 0 bases, with 9 bases lying between them. From germline, CDR1 is SQVTM and CDR2 ANQGSEA. CDR3 loop: CSVEAGTSYEQYF. The CDR3 DNA reads TGCAGCGTTGAGGCAGGTACCTCCTACGAGCAGTACTTC.

The chain is built from TRBV11-2 and TRBJ1-6; D ambiguous. Germline CDR1 and CDR2: SGHAT and FQNNGV. V was pared by 5 bases and J by 5 bases, with 7 bases between. CDR3 length: 13 amino acids. The CDR3 DNA follows: TGTGCCAGCAGCCCACCCCATAATTCACCCCTCCACTTT. It is translated as CASSPPHNSPLHF.

V is TRBV28 and J is TRBJ2-7; no clear D. This CDR3 is 12 amino acids long. CDR1 is MDHEN and CDR2 is SYDVKM in the germline V gene. Trimming pared 10 bases from V and 5 bases from J, leaving 15 bases between. CDR3 sequence (DNA): TGTGCCACCCACATCAGAAGAGACGAGCAGTACTTC. It is translated as CATHIRRDEQYF.

The chain has TRBV10-3 and TRBJ2-2; 8 bases are a match to TRBD2. Germline assignment: CDR1 ENHRY and CDR2 SYGVKD. The CDR3 contains 16 residues. The V gene end was trimmed by 4 bases and the J gene end by 7 bases; junction bases not matched to a gene: 11. The DNA of the CDR3 is TGTGCCATCAGTGTCGGGTTGCGGGAGGTTGGCGGGGAGCTGTTTTTT. Its translation is CAISVGLREVGGELFF.

The chain links TRBV28 to TRBJ2-5, with D perhaps TRBD1 (7 bases). This CDR3 spans 17 amino acids. The V gene's germline CDR1 is MDHEN and CDR2 SYDVKM. The V gene lost 2 bases and the J gene lost 5 bases, with 21 bases spanning the gap. DNA for the CDR3: TGTGCCAGCAGTTTAGGTGTGGCCAGGGGGGCTGGGGAGACCCAGTACTTC. Its translation is CASSLGVARGAGETQYF.

The V and J genes are TRBV20-1 and TRBJ1-4; D is undetermined. V lost 1 base and J lost 6, with 18 bases in between. In germline, CDR1 is DFQATT, CDR2 SNEGSKA (reference sequence). This CDR3 is built from 16 residues. Here the CDR3 reads CSARVRIGGWDEKLFF. For the CDR3, the DNA is TGCAGTGCTAGAGTGCGGATCGGAGGTTGGGATGAAAAACTGTTTTTT.

This clonotype was picked up many times. V gene TRBV19 combines with J gene TRBJ1-1; D unclear. The CDR3 loop spans 14 amino acids. Germline loops: CDR1 LNHDA, CDR2 SQIVND (reference sequence). Trimming shortened V by 0 bases and J by 2 bases, and 7 bases separated the two germline ends. The CDR3 is CASSIDPGNTEAFF. CDR3 sequence (DNA): TGTGCCAGTAGTATAGATCCGGGTAACACTGAAGCTTTCTTT.

The chain has TRBV7-2 and TRBJ1-6, with 7 nucleotides matching TRBD1. The V gene's germline CDR1 is SGHTA and CDR2 FQGNSA. This CDR3 has 16 residues. The ends lost 5 bases at V and 9 bases at J; junction bases unmatched: 13. CDR3 nucleotides: TGTGCCAGCAGCCGTTACGACAGGGAGACATGTTCACCCCTCCACTTT. It yields the protein CASSRYDRETCSPLHF.

This chain links TRBV5-1 with TRBJ1-2, with D possibly matching TRBD1 (5 bases). The CDR3 length is 14 residues. Germline V gives CDR1 SGHRS, CDR2 YFSETQ. The V gene lost 0 bases and the J gene lost 4 bases, with 10 bases spanning the gap. CDR3 sequence reads: CASSLDGTGYGYTF. The CDR3 bases are TGCGCCAGCAGCTTGGACGGGACCGGCTATGGCTACACCTTC.